One sample yielded the 15 T cell receptor beta chains listed below, sequenced in a study of OX40 agonist ivuxolimab in advanced cancers. Sequenced by immunoSEQ multiplex PCR; TCRdb stores in-frame clones only, minus some. The sample lists some 130,000 clones, over 75% seen once, with 0.95% to 1.4% in the top ten. The sequences come from CD4+ or CD8+ T cells sorted from blood, collected in a trial of the OX40 agonist ivuxolimab. All receptors derive from an adult with an advanced solid tumor such as melanoma, head and neck, liver or kidney cancer.

V usage is TRBV7-3 and J usage is TRBJ2-2; TRBD2 is a possible D gene (6 bases). The V gene's germline CDR1 is SGHTA and CDR2 FQGTGA. V gave up 5 bases and J gave up 6 bases, with 10 bases separating them. The CDR3 spans 13 residues. CDR3 sequence reads: CASSRGEAGELFF. In DNA, the CDR3 is TGTGCCAGCAGCCGCGGGGAGGCCGGGGAGCTGTTTTTT.

The rearrangement uses TRBV27 and TRBJ1-4; 8 nucleotides line up with TRBD1. CDR1 is MNHEY, CDR2 SMNVEV, per germline (reference sequence). V gave up 5 bases and J gave up 0 bases; unmatched junction bases: 8. This CDR3 spans 17 amino acids. The CDR3 DNA reads TGTGCCAGCAGTCGCGACAGGGGAACTGCAACTAATGAAAAACTGTTTTTT. The encoded protein is CASSRDRGTATNEKLFF.

V and J are TRBV2 and TRBJ2-3; tentatively, D is TRBD1 (5 bases). The V and J ends lost 7 bases and 2 bases respectively, with 10 bases between them. The CDR3 covers 13 residues. CDR1 is SNHLY and CDR2 is FYNNEI in the germline V gene. The CDR3 region has the DNA TGTGCCAGCAAGAGACAGTTCACAGATACGCAGTATTTT. It yields the protein CASKRQFTDTQYF.

This sequence joins TRBV6-5 and TRBJ2-3; D unclear. This CDR3 is built from 13 residues. V was trimmed by 5 bases and J by 0 bases, leaving 6 bases between them. The V gene's germline CDR1 is MNHEY and CDR2 SVGAGI. Written as DNA, the CDR3 is TGTGCCAGCAGTCCGCCTAGCACAGATACGCAGTATTTT. Amino acid sequence: CASSPPSTDTQYF.

The chain couples TRBV28 to TRBJ1-5, with D unresolved. V was clipped by 7 bases and J by 4 bases, with 17 bases between them. Germline CDR1 reads MDHEN; CDR2 reads SYDVKM. The CDR3 is 15 residues long. CDR3 sequence reads: CASTAGQVPNQPQHF. In DNA form, the CDR3 reads TGTGCCAGCACTGCCGGTCAGGTCCCTAATCAGCCCCAGCATTTT. Full variable domain (remainder filled in from reference TRBV28 and TRBJ1-5): DVKVTQSSRYLVKRTGEKVFLECVQDMDHENMFWYRQDPGLGLRLIYFSYDVKMKEKGDIPEGYSVSREKKERFSLILESASTNQTSMYLCASTAGQVPNQPQHFGDGTRLSIL.

The chain combines TRBV5-1 with TRBJ2-7; 8 bases match TRBD2. The CDR3 has 15 residues. Looked up from germline, CDR1 is SGHRS and CDR2 is YFSETQ. With V trimmed by 7 bases and J by 5 bases, 14 bases remained unmatched. The CDR3: CASRVTTSAGHEQYF. Written as DNA, the CDR3 is TGCGCCAGCCGAGTCACGACTAGCGCGGGCCACGAGCAGTACTTC.

This clone was found a few times. The chain couples TRBV6-5 to TRBJ1-5; a weak D match, TRBD1 (5 bases). Per the germline V gene, CDR1 is MNHEY and CDR2 is SVGAGI. The V end was cut by 8 bases, the J end by 3 bases, with 14 bases between. This CDR3 has 14 residues. CDR3 sequence: CASGGAGSNQPQHF. The DNA of the CDR3 is TGTGCCAGCGGGGGAGCCGGGTCCAATCAGCCCCAGCATTTT.

This clone has only one observation. The rearrangement joins TRBV6-5 to TRBJ1-1; D call uncertain. V dropped 0 bases and J dropped 7 bases, with 15 bases sitting between them. Per germline, CDR1 MNHEY and CDR2 SVGAGI. This CDR3 spans 15 amino acids. The CDR3 DNA reads TGTGCCAGCAGTTACTCCCACCCCGTCGAGGTTGAAGCTTTCTTT. Its translation is CASSYSHPVEVEAFF.

The chain carries TRBV7-3 and TRBJ2-1; 9 bases are shared with TRBD1. CDR1 and CDR2 from the germline V gene are SGHTA and FQGTGA. The CDR3 is 15 amino acids. The V and J ends lost 1 base and 6 bases, in that order; junction bases with no gene match: 4. CDR3 DNA sequence: TGTGCCAGCAGCTTAATGGAGACAGGGGGCAATGAGCAGTTCTTC. Amino acids: CASSLMETGGNEQFF. Variable domain in full (rest from reference TRBV7-3 and TRBJ2-1): GAGVSQTPSNKVTEKGKYVELRCDPISGHTALYWYRQSLGQGPEFLIYFQGTGAADDSGLPNDRFFAVRPEGSVSTLKIQRTERGDSAVYLCASSLMETGGNEQFFGPGTRLTVL.

The chain recombines TRBV28 with TRBJ2-1, with 7 bases lining up with TRBD2. The germline V gene encodes CDR1 MDHEN and CDR2 SYDVKM. J lost 5 bases, V lost 2 bases, and 3 bases had no gene match. The length of the CDR3 is 14 residues. Here the CDR3 DNA reads TGTGCCAGCAGTTTACCGGGAGGAAACAATGAGCAGTTCTTC. This sequence encodes CASSLPGGNNEQFF.

The CDR3 coding sequence is TGTGCCAGCCCCGGTCTAGGGGCAAAATCCTACGAGCAGTACTTC. This gives the protein CASPGLGAKSYEQYF. The chain is built from TRBV6-1 and TRBJ2-7; a weak D match, TRBD1 (5 bases). Per germline, CDR1 MNHNS and CDR2 SASEGT. V dropped 8 bases and J dropped 1 base, with 18 bases sitting between them. The CDR3 totals 15 residues.

The chain links TRBV6-5 to TRBJ2-7, with a weak D call TRBD2 (5 bases). The CDR3 runs 15 residues. V was pared by 8 bases and J by 3 bases, with 20 bases between. Germline V gene lookup returns CDR1 MNHEY and CDR2 SVGAGI. DNA for the CDR3: TGTGCCAGCTCGGCGAGCGGACTTTCAAACTACGAGCAGTACTTC. It is translated as CASSASGLSNYEQYF.

The V gene is TRBV19, the J gene TRBJ1-1; TRBD1 matches at 7 bases. The CDR3 loop spans 14 amino acids. Germline values: CDR1 LNHDA, CDR2 SQIVND (reference sequence). Trimming at V came to 2 bases and at J to 3 bases, leaving 3 bases not matched to a gene. CDR3 amino acids: CASSITGVDTEAFF. CDR3 nucleotides: TGTGCCAGTAGTATAACAGGGGTGGACACTGAAGCTTTCTTT.

This sequence joins TRBV19 and TRBJ1-2; tentative D call: TRBD1 (5 bases). CDR3 length: 17 residues. V lost 5 bases, J lost 5 bases, and 24 bases lay in between. The germline CDR1 and CDR2 sequences are LNHDA and SQIVND (reference sequence). In nucleotides, the CDR3 is TGTGCCAGTAGTCGGAGCGCGGGACGACAGAATACTTATGGCTACACCTTC. Translating it yields CASSRSAGRQNTYGYTF.

This chain connects TRBV7-8 to TRBJ1-2; weak D call: TRBD1 (5 bases). The V gene lost 5 bases and the J gene lost 3 bases, with 13 bases spanning the gap. The germline CDR1 and CDR2 sequences are SGHVS and FQNEAQ. The CDR3 has 14 residues. The CDR3 loop reads CASSRTQGYYGYTF. The CDR3, as DNA: TGTGCCAGCAGCCGGACCCAGGGCTACTATGGCTACACCTTC. Filled out from reference TRBV7-8 and TRBJ1-2, the complete variable domain reads GAGVSQSPRYKVAKRGQDVALRCDPISGHVSLFWYQQALGQGPEFLTYFQNEAQLDKSGLPSDRFFAERPEGSVSTLKIQRTQQEDSAVYLCASSRTQGYYGYTFGSGTRLTVV.